What follows are 12 T cell receptor beta chains derived from one specimen sequenced in a study of blood T cell repertoires in COVID-19. Sequencing used immunoSEQ multiplex PCR; TCRdb keeps in-frame clones, though not all of them. The data show fewer than 500,000 clones, 70% to 90% seen once. The sample comprised PBMCs or T cells enriched from blood (not recorded which). These receptors all come from a woman aged 18-35 years with acute COVID-19.

The rearrangement uses TRBV19 and TRBJ2-2; a possible D gene is TRBD1 (6 bases). The CDR3 extends over 15 amino acids. V dropped 3 bases and J dropped 8 bases, with 16 bases sitting between them. Per germline, CDR1 LNHDA and CDR2 SQIVND (reference sequence). CDR3 sequence reads: CASSIRGRTSGELFF. The CDR3 DNA reads as TGTGCCAGTAGTATCAGGGGCCGGACCTCGGGGGAGCTGTTTTTT.

The chain has TRBV6-5 and TRBJ1-5, with D tentatively TRBD1 (6 bases). V gave up 7 bases and J gave up 6 bases, with 13 bases separating them. This CDR3 has 13 residues. From germline, CDR1 is MNHEY and CDR2 SVGAGI. The CDR3 DNA reads TGTGCCAGCATCGGACAGCCCGGTCAGCCCCAGCATTTT. It is translated as CASIGQPGQPQHF.

This clone was seen only once. V is TRBV5-5 and J is TRBJ2-7; 9 nucleotides match TRBD2. The germline CDR1 and CDR2 sequences are SGHKS and YYEKEE (reference sequence). The CDR3 spans 17 residues. Unmatched junction bases numbered 7, after V lost 0 bases and J lost 0 bases. CDR3 protein: CASSLVLAGGSSYEQYF. The CDR3 coding sequence is TGTGCCAGCAGCTTGGTCCTGGCGGGAGGGTCCTCCTACGAGCAGTACTTC. Using reference TRBV5-5 and TRBJ2-7 for the parts outside the CDR3, the full variable domain is DAGVTQSPTHLIKTRGQQVTLRCSPISGHKSVSWYQQVLGQGPQFIFQYYEKEERGRGNFPDRFSARQFPNYSSELNVNALLLGDSALYLCASSLVLAGGSSYEQYFGPGTRLTVT.

This chain connects TRBV4-3 to TRBJ1-1, with D tentatively TRBD1 (5 bases). CDR1 is LGHNA and CDR2 is YSLEER in the germline V gene. The V gene lost 1 base and the J gene lost 6 bases, with 18 bases spanning the gap. CDR3 length: 16 residues. As DNA, the CDR3 is TGCGCCAGCAGCCAAGGTGCATTTTGGAGGGGCCCTGAAGCTTTCTTT. Translating gives CASSQGAFWRGPEAFF.

The rearrangement links TRBV3-1 (or the pseudogene TRBV3-2) to TRBJ1-3; D is uncertain. Germline CDR1 LGHDT, CDR2 YNNKEL (reference sequence). Trimming took off 4 bases at V and 6 bases at J, with 13 bases between the two ends. The CDR3 sequence is 14 residues long. Here the CDR3 reads CASSRGEGTNTIYF. The CDR3 coding sequence is TGTGCCAGCAGCCGAGGCGAGGGAACAAACACCATATATTTT.

This clone was picked up one time. The V call is TRBV7-2, the J call TRBJ1-2, with D possibly TRBD1 on 5 matching bases. V was trimmed by 1 base and J by 4 bases, leaving 16 bases between them. The germline CDR1 and CDR2 sequences are SGHTA and FQGNSA. The CDR3 loop spans 16 amino acids. The chain's CDR3 is CASSLGRGSNGYGYTF. The CDR3 region has the DNA TGTGCCAGCAGCTTAGGAAGGGGTTCCAACGGCTATGGCTACACCTTC. Full variable domain (outside the CDR3, taken from reference TRBV7-2 and TRBJ1-2): GAGVSQSPSNKVTEKGKDVELRCDPISGHTALYWYRQSLGQGLEFLIYFQGNSAPDKSGLPSDRFSAERTGGSVSTLTIQRTQQEDSAVYLCASSLGRGSNGYGYTFGSGTRLTVV.

The chain employs TRBV6-2 or TRBV6-3 and TRBJ2-1, with 11 bases matching TRBD2. Germline V gene sequence: CDR1 MNHEY, CDR2 SVGEGT. Trimming at V came to 0 bases and at J to 3 bases, leaving 4 bases not matched to a gene. The length of the CDR3 is 17 residues. This chain's CDR3 is CASSYSSTSGIYNEQFF. In nucleotides, the CDR3 is TGTGCCAGCAGTTACTCGTCGACTAGCGGGATCTACAATGAGCAGTTCTTC.

The chain joins TRBV5-1 to TRBJ2-3, with 9 bases aligning to TRBD2. Germline assignment: CDR1 SGHRS and CDR2 YFSETQ. The junction had 6 bases not matched to a gene; V was cut back by 0 bases and J by 4 bases. The CDR3 is made up of 16 amino acids. The CDR3 bases are TGCGCCAGCAGCTTGGCGCGGGGGGGCGGGTCAGATACGCAGTATTTT. This translates into CASSLARGGGSDTQYF.

This chain links TRBV5-4 with TRBJ2-7; TRBD2 matches 7 bases. This CDR3 has 16 residues. The trim removed 5 bases at V and 3 bases at J, leaving 14 bases unmatched. Germline CDR1 and CDR2: SGHNT and YYREEE (reference sequence). DNA of the CDR3: TGTGCCAGCAGTTCGTCACCGGGGGGAGGCTTCTACGAGCAGTACTTC. Protein: CASSSSPGGGFYEQYF.

The chain has TRBV5-4 and TRBJ2-3; TRBD1 aligns across 7 bases. CDR3 length: 15 amino acids. Per germline, CDR1 SGHNT and CDR2 YYREEE (reference sequence). Trimming took 4 bases from V and 2 from J; bases not matched to a gene: 7. The CDR3 DNA follows: TGTGCCAGCAGCCCTAAGACAGGGTACACAGATACGCAGTATTTT. It encodes CASSPKTGYTDTQYF.

The sample holds a few counts of this clone. The rearrangement links TRBV5-1 to TRBJ1-2; possible D gene TRBD1, 6 bases. The V end was cut by 3 bases, the J end by 4 bases, with 10 bases between. This CDR3 spans 13 amino acids. CDR1 and CDR2 (germline): SGHRS, YFSETQ. As DNA, the CDR3 is TGCGCCAGCAGCTCGGACAGTCTCTATGGCTACACCTTC. This gives the protein CASSSDSLYGYTF.

This clone was seen only once. The CDR3 here is CASSKLRGGGTVDSYNEQFF. CDR3 DNA sequence: TGTGCCAGCAGCAAACTGAGGGGCGGGGGGACCGTGGACTCCTACAATGAGCAGTTCTTC. The chain employs TRBV13 and TRBJ2-1, with 8 bases matching TRBD2. CDR1 PRHDT and CDR2 FYEKMQ come from the germline V gene (reference sequence). The CDR3 is 20 residues long. Trimming removed 5 bases from V and 0 bases from J; junction bases left unmatched: 18.